This T cell receptor beta chain appears in the sequencing data of a study of T-cell memory formation after mild COVID-19. Broader study findings: Pre-infection memory carried some responding clones, suggesting that cross-reactive memory joined.

The CDR3 loop spans 12 amino acids. The germline gives CDR1 SEHNR, CDR2 FQNEAQ (reference sequence). This clonotype was detected only a few times. Its antigen is undetermined. The junction departs from germline at one end; a sequencing error may be responsible. TCRdb passed the 5' RACE reads through MiXCR, listing each CDR3 protein once. The table lists under 400,000 distinct CDR3 sequences, 28% of them singletons. This chain links TRBV7-9 with TRBJ2-5, with 10 bases lining up with TRBD1. Specimen: PBMCs or a T cell subset sorted from them (not recorded which). The clonotype was recovered from an adult woman who had mild COVID-19 (a few samples of this study predate the infection). Cell type and time point are not known. The CDR3 nucleotides read TGTGCCAGCAGCTCCGCCGCGGGACAGGGGTTCTTC. Its protein product is CASSSAAGQGFF.